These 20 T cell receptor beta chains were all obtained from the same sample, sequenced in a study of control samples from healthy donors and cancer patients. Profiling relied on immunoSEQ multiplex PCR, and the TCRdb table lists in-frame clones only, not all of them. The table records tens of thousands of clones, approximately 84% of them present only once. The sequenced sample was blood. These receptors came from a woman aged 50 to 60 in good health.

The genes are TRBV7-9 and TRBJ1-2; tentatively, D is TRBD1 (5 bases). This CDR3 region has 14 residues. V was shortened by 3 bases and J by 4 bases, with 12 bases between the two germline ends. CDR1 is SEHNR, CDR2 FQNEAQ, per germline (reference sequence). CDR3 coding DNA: TGTGCCAGCAGCTTCCCCCAGGGTCCCTATGGCTACACCTTC. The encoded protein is CASSFPQGPYGYTF.

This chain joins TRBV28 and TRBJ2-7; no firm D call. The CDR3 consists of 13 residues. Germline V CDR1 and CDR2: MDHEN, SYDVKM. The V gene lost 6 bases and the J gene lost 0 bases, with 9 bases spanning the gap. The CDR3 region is CASRQVSSYEQYF. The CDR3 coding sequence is TGTGCCAGCAGGCAGGTGAGCTCCTACGAGCAGTACTTC.

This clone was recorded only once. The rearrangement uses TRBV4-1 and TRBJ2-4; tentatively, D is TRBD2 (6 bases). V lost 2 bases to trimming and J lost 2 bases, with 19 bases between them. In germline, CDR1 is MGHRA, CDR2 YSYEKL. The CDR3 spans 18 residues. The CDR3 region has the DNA TGCGCCAGCAGCCAACCCACTTCCCACGGAGGGCCCAAAAACATTCAGTACTTC. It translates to CASSQPTSHGGPKNIQYF.

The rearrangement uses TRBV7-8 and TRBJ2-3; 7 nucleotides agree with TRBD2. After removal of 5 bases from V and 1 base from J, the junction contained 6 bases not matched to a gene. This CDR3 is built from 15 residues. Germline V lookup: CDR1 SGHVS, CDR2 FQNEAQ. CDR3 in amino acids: CASSAPGLRTDTQYF. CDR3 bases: TGTGCCAGCAGCGCCCCGGGACTACGCACAGATACGCAGTATTTT.

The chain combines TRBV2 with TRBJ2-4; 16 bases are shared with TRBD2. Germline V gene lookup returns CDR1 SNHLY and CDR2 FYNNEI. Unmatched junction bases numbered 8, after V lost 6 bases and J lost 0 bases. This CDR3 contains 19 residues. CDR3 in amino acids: CASRGWGLAGGQAKNIQYF. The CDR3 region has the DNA TGTGCCAGCAGGGGGTGGGGACTAGCGGGAGGGCAAGCCAAAAACATTCAGTACTTC.

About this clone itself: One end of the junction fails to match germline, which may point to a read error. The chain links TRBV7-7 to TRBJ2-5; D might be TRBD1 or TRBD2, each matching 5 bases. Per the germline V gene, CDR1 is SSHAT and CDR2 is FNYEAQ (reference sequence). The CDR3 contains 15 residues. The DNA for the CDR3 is TGTGCTAGCAGCTTAGGGGCAGGAGGCCTAGAGACCCAGTACTTC. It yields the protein CASSLGAGGLETQYF.

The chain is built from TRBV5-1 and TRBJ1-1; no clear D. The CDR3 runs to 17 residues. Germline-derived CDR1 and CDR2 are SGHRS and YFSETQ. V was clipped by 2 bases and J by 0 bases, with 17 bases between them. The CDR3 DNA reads TGCGCCAGCAGCTTTTTGTCGATGGCAGATGTGAACACTGAAGCTTTCTTT. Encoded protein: CASSFLSMADVNTEAFF.

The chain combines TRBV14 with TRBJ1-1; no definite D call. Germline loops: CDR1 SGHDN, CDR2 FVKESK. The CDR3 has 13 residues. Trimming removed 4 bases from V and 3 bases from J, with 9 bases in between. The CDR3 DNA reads TGTGCCAGCAGCCCGATAGGGTACACTGAAGCTTTCTTT. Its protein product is CASSPIGYTEAFF.

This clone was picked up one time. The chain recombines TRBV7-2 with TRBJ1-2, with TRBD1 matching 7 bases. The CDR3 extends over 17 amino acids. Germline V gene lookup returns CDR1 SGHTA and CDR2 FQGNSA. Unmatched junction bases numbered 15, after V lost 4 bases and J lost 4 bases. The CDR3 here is CASSYKGTAHLLYGYTF. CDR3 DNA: TGTGCCAGCAGCTATAAAGGGACAGCACATCTTCTCTATGGCTACACCTTC.

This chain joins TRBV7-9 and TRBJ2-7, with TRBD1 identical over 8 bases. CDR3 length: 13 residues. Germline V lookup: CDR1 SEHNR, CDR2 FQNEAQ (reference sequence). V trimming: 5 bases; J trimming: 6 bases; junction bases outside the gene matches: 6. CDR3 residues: CASSPGQGGEQYF. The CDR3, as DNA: TGTGCCAGCAGCCCAGGACAGGGTGGCGAGCAGTACTTC. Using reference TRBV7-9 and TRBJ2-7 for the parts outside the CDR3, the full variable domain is DTGVSQNPRHKITKRGQNVTFRCDPISEHNRLYWYRQTLGQGPEFLTYFQNEAQLEKSRLLSDRFSAERPKGSFSTLEIQRTEQGDSAMYLCASSPGQGGEQYFGPGTRLTVT.

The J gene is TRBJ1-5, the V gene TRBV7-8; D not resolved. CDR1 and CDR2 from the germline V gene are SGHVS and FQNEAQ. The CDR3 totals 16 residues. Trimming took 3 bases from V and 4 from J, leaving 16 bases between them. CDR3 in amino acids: CASSFESWSANQPQHF. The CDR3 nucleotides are TGTGCCAGCAGCTTTGAATCCTGGTCCGCTAATCAGCCCCAGCATTTT.

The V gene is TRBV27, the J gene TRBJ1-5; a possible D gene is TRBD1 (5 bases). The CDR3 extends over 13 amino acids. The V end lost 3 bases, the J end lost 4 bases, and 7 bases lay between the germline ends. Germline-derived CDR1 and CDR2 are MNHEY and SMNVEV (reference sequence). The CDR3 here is CASSLRGNQPQHF. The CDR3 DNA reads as TGTGCCAGCAGTTTGCGGGGGAATCAGCCCCAGCATTTT.

Written as DNA, the CDR3 is TGCGCCAGCAGCCAATATTTCGGGACAGGGGGCACAGATACGCAGTATTTT. Its translation: CASSQYFGTGGTDTQYF. This chain links TRBV4-1 with TRBJ2-3, with 10 nucleotides matching TRBD1. V shed 2 bases and J 1 base; nucleotides not matched to a gene: 6. This CDR3 region has 17 residues. Per germline, CDR1 MGHRA and CDR2 YSYEKL.

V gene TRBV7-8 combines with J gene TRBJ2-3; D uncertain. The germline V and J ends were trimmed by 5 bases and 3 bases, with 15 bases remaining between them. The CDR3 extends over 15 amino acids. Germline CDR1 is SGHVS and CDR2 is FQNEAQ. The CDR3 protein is CASSSFVVATDTQYF. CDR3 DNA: TGTGCCAGCAGCAGCTTCGTGGTAGCAACAGATACGCAGTATTTT. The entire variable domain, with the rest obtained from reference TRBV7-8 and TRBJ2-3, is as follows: GAGVSQSPRYKVAKRGQDVALRCDPISGHVSLFWYQQALGQGPEFLTYFQNEAQLDKSGLPSDRFFAERPEGSVSTLKIQRTQQEDSAVYLCASSSFVVATDTQYFGPGTRLTVL.

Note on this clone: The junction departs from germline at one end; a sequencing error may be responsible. The CDR3 nucleotides are TGTGCCAGCAGCTTGGCCAATTCAGCTAGCGGTTCCCGCTTC. This codes for CASSLANSASGSRF. The chain joins TRBV5-8 to TRBJ2-4, with 7 bases that match TRBD2. The V gene's germline CDR1 is SGHTS and CDR2 YDEGEE. The CDR3 extends over 14 amino acids. Variable domain in full (rest from reference TRBV5-8 and TRBJ2-4): EAGVTQSPTHLIKTRGQQATLRCSPISGHTSVYWYQQALGLGLQFLLWYDEGEERNRGNFPPRFSGRQFPNYSSELNVNALELEDSALYLCASSLANSASGSRFGAGTRLSVL.

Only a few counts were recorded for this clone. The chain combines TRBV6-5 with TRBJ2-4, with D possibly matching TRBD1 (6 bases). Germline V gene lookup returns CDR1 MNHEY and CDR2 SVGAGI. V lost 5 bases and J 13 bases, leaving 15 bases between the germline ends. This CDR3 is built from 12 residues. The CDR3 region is CASSLSRDTQYF. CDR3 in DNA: TGTGCCAGCAGTCTCTCCCGGGACACCCAGTACTTC.

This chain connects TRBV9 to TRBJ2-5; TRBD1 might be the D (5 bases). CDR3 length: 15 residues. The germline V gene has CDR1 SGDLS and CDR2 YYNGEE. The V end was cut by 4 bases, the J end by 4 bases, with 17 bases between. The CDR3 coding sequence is TGTGCCAGCAGCCCTGGGGCTACAATGGTAGAGACCCAGTACTTC. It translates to CASSPGATMVETQYF.

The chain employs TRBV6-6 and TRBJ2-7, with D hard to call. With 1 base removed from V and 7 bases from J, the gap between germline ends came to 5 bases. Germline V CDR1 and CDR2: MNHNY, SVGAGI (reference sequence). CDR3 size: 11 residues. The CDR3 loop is CASSYLGEQYF. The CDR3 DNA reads TGTGCCAGCAGTTACTTGGGAGAGCAGTACTTC.

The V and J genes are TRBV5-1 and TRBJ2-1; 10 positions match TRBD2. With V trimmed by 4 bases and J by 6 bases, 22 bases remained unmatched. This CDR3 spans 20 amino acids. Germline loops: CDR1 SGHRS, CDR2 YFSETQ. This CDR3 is CASSTNRGASGRSFSNEQFF. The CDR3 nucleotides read TGCGCCAGCAGCACCAACAGGGGAGCTAGCGGGAGAAGCTTCAGCAATGAGCAGTTCTTC. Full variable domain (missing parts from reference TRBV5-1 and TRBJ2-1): KAGVTQTPRYLIKTRGQQVTLSCSPISGHRSVSWYQQTPGQGLQFLFEYFSETQRNKGNFPGRFSGRQFSNSRSEMNVSTLELGDSALYLCASSTNRGASGRSFSNEQFFGPGTRLTVL.

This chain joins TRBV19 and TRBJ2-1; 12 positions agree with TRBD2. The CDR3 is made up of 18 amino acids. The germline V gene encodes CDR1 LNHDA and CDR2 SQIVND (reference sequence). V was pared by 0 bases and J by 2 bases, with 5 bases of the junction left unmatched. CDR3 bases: TGTGCCAGTAGTATAGATCCGCCTAGCGGGAGGGCCTACAATGAGCAGTTCTTC. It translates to CASSIDPPSGRAYNEQFF. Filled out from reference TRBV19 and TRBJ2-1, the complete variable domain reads DGGITQSPKYLFRKEGQNVTLSCEQNLNHDAMYWYRQDPGQGLRLIYYSQIVNDFQKGDIAEGYSVSREKKESFPLTVTSAQKNPTAFYLCASSIDPPSGRAYNEQFFGPGTRLTVL.